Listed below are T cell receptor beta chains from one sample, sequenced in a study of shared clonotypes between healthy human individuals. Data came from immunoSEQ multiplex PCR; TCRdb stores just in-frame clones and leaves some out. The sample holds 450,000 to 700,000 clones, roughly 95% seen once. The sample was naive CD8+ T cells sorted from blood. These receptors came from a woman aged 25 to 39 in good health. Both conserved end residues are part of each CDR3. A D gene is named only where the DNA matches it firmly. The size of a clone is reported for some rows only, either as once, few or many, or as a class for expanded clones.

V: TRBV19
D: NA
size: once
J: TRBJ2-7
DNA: TGTGCCAGTAGTAGTGGTTACGAGCAGTACTTC
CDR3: CASSSGYEQYF

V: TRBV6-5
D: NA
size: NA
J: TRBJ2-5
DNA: TGTGCCAGCAGTTACTCAGGGGAAGAGCAGTACTTC
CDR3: CASSYSGEEQYF

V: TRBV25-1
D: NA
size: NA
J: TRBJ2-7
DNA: TGTGCCAGCAGTGAATTTGGCGGAAGCTCCTACGAGCAGTACTTC
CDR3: CASSEFGGSSYEQYF

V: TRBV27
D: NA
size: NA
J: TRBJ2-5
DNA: TGTGCCAGCAGAGGCGGAACAAAACAAGAGACCCAGTACTTC
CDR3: CASRGGTKQETQYF

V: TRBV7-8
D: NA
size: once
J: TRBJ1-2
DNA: TGTGCCAGCAGCTCGGCGGGGCCTGATGGCTACACCTTC
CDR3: CASSSAGPDGYTF

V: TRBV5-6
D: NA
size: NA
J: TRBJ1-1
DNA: TGTGCCAGCAGCTTACCGAACACTGAAGCTTTCTTT
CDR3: CASSLPNTEAFF

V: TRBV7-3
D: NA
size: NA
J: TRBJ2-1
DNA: TGTGCCAGCAGCTTAAACCCAACGGGAAGGGGAGATGAGCAGTTCTTC
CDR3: CASSLNPTGRGDEQFF

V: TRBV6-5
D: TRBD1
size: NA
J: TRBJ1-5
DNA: TGTGCCAGCACCATAAGACAGGGAAGCAATCAGCCCCAGCATTTT
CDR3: CASTIRQGSNQPQHF

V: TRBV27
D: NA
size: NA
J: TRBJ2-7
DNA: TGTGCCAGCAGTTTATTTACTAGTAGACCCTACGAGCAGTACTTC
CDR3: CASSLFTSRPYEQYF

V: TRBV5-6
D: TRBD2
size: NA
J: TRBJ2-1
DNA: TGTGCCAGCAGCTCAGACGTAGCGGGAGTATATGAGCAGTTCTTC
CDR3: CASSSDVAGVYEQFF

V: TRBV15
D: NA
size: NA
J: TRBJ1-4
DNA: TGTGCCACCAGCAGATACAGGGTTGCTAATGAAAAACTGTTTTTT
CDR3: CATSRYRVANEKLFF

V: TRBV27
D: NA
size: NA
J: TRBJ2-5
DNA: TGTGCCAGCAGTTTATCGAGCAGTTTTGAGACCCAGTACTTC
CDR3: CASSLSSSFETQYF

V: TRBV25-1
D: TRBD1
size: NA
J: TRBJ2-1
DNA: TGTGCCAGCAGGCTGACAGGGACCGCCTACAATGAGCAGTTCTTC
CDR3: CASRLTGTAYNEQFF

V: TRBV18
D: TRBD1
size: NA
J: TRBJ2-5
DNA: TGTGCCAGCTCACGGGGACAGGGGAGAGGAGAGACCCAGTACTTC
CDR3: CASSRGQGRGETQYF

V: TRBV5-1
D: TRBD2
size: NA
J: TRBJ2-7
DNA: TGCGCCAGCTCGACAGGGGGACTAGCGGGAGACGAGCAGTACTTC
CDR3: CASSTGGLAGDEQYF

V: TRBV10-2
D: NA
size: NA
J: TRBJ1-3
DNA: TGCGCCAGCAGTGAGTCTCACTTTGGAAACACCATATATTTT
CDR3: CASSESHFGNTIYF

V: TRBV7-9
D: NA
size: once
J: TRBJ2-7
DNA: TGTGCCAGCAGCTTAGCGTCAGGGGTTGGAGACTACGAGCAGTACTTC
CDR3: CASSLASGVGDYEQYF

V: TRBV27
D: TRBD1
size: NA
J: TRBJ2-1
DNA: TGTGCCAGCAGTTTTAGCGGACAGGGACTCTTAGAGCAGTTCTTC
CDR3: CASSFSGQGLLEQFF

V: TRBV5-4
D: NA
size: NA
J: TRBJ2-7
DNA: TGTGCCAGCAGCTTGACAGGGAGTAACGAGCAGTACTTC
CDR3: CASSLTGSNEQYF

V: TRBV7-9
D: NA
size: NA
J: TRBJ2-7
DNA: TGTGCCAGCAGCCCCCTAACGGGAGCCGACGAGCAGTACTTC
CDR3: CASSPLTGADEQYF

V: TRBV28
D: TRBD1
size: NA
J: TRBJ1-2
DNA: TGTGCCAGCAGTGCCAACAGGGGGCGCTTAGGCTATGGCTACACCTTC
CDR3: CASSANRGRLGYGYTF

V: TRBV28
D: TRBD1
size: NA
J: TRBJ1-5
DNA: TGTGCCAGCACTTACAGGGGGCCGTATAGCAATCAGCCCCAGCATTTT
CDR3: CASTYRGPYSNQPQHF

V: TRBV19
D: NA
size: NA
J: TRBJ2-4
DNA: TGTGCCAGTAGAGAAAAACCCGGGACCCTGGGCATTCAGTACTTC
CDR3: CASREKPGTLGIQYF

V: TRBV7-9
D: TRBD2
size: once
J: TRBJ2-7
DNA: TGTGCCAGCAGTAAGGGGACTAACTCCTACGAGCAGTACTTC
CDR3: CASSKGTNSYEQYF

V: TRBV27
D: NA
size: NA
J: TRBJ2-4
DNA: TGTGCCAGCAGTCCACGGGCGGGCTTTTCCAAAAACATTCAGTACTTC
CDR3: CASSPRAGFSKNIQYF

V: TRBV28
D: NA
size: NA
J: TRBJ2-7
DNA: TGTGCCAGCAGTTTGAAAAGGGGCAAATACGAGCAGTACTTC
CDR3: CASSLKRGKYEQYF

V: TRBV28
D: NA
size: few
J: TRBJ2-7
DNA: TGTGCCAGCAGTTTAGCGGGAAGCTCCTACGAGCAGTACTTC
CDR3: CASSLAGSSYEQYF

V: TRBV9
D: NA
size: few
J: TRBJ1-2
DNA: TGTGCCAGCAGCGGATGGACAGCGTCGGGAAACTATGGCTACACCTTC
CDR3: CASSGWTASGNYGYTF

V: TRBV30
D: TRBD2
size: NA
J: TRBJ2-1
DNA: TGTGCCTGGACTAGCGGGAGTCTGGACAATGAGCAGTTCTTC
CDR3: CAWTSGSLDNEQFF

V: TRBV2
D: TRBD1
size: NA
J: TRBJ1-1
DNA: TGTGCCAGCGTGTTACAGGGGGAAGCTTTCTTT
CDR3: CASVLQGEAFF

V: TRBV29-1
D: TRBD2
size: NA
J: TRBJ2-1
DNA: TGCAGCGTTGTTGGGATCAGCGGGAGGGCCGACAATGAGCAGTTCTTC
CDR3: CSVVGISGRADNEQFF